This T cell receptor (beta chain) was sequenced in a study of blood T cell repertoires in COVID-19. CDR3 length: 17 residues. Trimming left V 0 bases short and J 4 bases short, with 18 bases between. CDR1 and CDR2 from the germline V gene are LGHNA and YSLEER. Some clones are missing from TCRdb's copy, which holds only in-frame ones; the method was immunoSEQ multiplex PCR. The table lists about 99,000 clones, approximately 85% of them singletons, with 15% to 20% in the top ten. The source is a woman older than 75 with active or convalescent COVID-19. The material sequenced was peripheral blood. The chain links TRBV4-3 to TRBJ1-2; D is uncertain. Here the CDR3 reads CASSQDTPDPGPYGYTF. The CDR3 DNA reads TGCGCCAGCAGCCAAGATACCCCAGACCCAGGTCCCTATGGCTACACCTTC.